This TCR beta chain was captured by sequencing in a study of glioma-infiltrating T cells. Findings and limits, study-wide: Only very few CDR3 sequences appeared in both tissue and blood. Non-neoplastic patients had below-expected tissue-blood divergence, while all gliomas exceeded expectation.

In the case of this clonotype: Its antigen is unidentified.

CDR3 length: 14 residues. The V end lost 1 base, the J end lost 7 bases, and 13 bases lay between the germline ends. Germline V gene lookup returns CDR1 SEHNR and CDR2 FQNEAQ (reference sequence). Using RNA template, CDR3s of TCR alpha and beta were amplified with iRepertoire arm-PCR. For one-step reverse transcription and amplification, about 90-450 ng of tissue mRNA or PBMC total RNA was used. From the multiplex PCR reads, TCRdb called clonotypes with MiXCR, one entry per CDR3 protein. The sample shows 100,000 to 150,000 distinct CDR3 sequences, 24% of them seen only once. V is TRBV7-9 and J is TRBJ1-1; unclear D gene. Sequencing input: glioma tissue, nonneoplastic brain tissue, or PBMCs (not recorded which). The sequence was obtained from a human donor with low-grade glioma or glioblastoma, undergoing nonglioma brain surgery, or in good health (not recorded which). CDR3 DNA: TGTGCCAGCAGCTTAGTGGGCACCCTGGGTGAAGCTTTCTTT. Encoded protein: CASSLVGTLGEAFF. The entire variable domain, with the rest obtained from reference TRBV7-9 and TRBJ1-1, is as follows: DTGVSQNPRHKITKRGQNVTFRCDPISEHNRLYWYRQTLGQGPEFLTYFQNEAQLEKSRLLSDRFSAERPKGSFSTLEIQRTEQGDSAMYLCASSLVGTLGEAFFGQGTRLTVV.